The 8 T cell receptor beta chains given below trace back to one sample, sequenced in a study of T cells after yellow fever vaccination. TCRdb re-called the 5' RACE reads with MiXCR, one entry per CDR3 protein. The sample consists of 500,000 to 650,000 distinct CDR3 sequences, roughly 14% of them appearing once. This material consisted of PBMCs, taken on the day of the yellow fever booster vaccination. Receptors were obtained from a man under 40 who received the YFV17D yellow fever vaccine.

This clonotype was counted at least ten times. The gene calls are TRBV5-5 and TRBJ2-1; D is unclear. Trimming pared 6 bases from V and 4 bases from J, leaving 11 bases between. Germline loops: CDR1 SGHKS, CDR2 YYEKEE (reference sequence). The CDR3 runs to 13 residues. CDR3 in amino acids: CASILYSYNEQFF. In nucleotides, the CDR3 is TGTGCCAGCATCCTGTACAGTTACAATGAGCAGTTCTTC.

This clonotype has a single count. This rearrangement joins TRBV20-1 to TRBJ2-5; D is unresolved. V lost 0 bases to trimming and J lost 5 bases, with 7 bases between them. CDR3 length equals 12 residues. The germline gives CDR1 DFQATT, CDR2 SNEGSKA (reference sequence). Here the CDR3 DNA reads TGCAGTGCTAGAGATGCTGGCGAGACCCAGTACTTC. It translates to CSARDAGETQYF.

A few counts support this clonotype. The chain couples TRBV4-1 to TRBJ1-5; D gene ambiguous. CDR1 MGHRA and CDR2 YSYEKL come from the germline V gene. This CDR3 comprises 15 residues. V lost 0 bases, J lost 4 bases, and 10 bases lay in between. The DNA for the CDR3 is TGCGCCAGCAGCCAAGACGGCACAGAAAATCAGCCCCAGCATTTT. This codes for CASSQDGTENQPQHF.

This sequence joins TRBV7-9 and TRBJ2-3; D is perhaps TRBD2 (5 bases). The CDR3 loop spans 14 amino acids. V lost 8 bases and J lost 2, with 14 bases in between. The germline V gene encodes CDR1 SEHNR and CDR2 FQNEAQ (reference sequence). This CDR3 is CASVASSYTDTQYF. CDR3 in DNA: TGTGCCAGCGTAGCTAGCAGCTACACAGATACGCAGTATTTT.

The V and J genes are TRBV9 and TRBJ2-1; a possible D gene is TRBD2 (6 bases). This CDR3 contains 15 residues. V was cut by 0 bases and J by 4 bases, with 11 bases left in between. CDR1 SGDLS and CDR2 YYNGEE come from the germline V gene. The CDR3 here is CASSVGRGTYNEQFF. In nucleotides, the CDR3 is TGTGCCAGCAGCGTAGGGAGGGGTACTTACAATGAGCAGTTCTTC.

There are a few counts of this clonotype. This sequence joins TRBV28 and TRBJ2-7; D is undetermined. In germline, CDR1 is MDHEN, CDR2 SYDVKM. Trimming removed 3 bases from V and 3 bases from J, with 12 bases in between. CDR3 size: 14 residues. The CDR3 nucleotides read TGTGCCAGCAGTTTCTCGTTAAAAAGCTACGAGCAGTACTTC. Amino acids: CASSFSLKSYEQYF. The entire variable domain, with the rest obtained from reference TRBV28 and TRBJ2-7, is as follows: DVKVTQSSRYLVKRTGEKVFLECVQDMDHENMFWYRQDPGLGLRLIYFSYDVKMKEKGDIPEGYSVSREKKERFSLILESASTNQTSMYLCASSFSLKSYEQYFGPGTRLTVT.

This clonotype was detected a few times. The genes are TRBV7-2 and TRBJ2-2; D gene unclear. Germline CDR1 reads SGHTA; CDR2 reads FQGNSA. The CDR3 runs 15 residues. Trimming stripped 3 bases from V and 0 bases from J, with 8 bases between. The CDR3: CASSFSATNTGELFF. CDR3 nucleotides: TGTGCCAGCAGCTTCAGCGCAACGAACACCGGGGAGCTGTTTTTT.

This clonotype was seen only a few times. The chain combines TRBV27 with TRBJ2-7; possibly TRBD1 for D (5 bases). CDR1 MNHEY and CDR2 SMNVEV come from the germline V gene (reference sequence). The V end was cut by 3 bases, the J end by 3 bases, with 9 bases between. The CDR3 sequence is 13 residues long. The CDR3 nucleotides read TGTGCCAGCAGTTTCAGTAGGGGCTACGAGCAGTACTTC. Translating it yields CASSFSRGYEQYF.